These 31 T cell receptor beta chains came from one sample sequenced in a study of T cells in Graves' hyperthyroidism and ophthalmopathy. TCR beta CDR3 region amplification was performed from RNA transcripts. The HTBI primer set was used in a first-round RT-PCR of the TCR CDR3. TCRdb re-called the multiplex PCR reads with MiXCR, one entry per CDR3 protein. The repertoire has under 200,000 distinct CDR3 sequences, around 8.9% of them found once; the top ten carry about 20%. The sample taken for sequencing was blood. Receptor source: a woman aged 18-29 years with Graves' hyperthyroidism that later progressed to Graves' ophthalmopathy.

This clonotype is deemed medium-sized. The chain links TRBV19 to TRBJ1-1, with D possibly being TRBD1 (6 bases). The V and J ends lost 5 bases and 5 bases respectively, with 15 bases between them. The germline gives CDR1 LNHDA, CDR2 SQIVND (reference sequence). The CDR3 loop spans 14 amino acids. The CDR3 loop reads CASSLTGLETEAFF. CDR3 in DNA: TGTGCCAGTAGTCTGACAGGTCTGGAGACTGAAGCTTTCTTT.

The sample holds many counts of this clonotype. This sequence joins TRBV29-1 and TRBJ2-3, with D perhaps matching TRBD2 (6 bases). V lost 4 bases, J lost 0 bases, and 11 bases lay in between. The CDR3 length is 14 residues. The germline V gene encodes CDR1 SQVTM and CDR2 ANQGSEA. The CDR3 sequence: CSVVDGTSTDTQYF. The DNA for the CDR3 is TGCAGCGTTGTTGACGGGACTAGCACAGATACGCAGTATTTT.

The sample holds one count of this clonotype. The rearrangement joins TRBV6-1 to TRBJ2-6, with D uncertain. CDR1 is MNHNS, CDR2 SASEGT, per germline. The length of the CDR3 is 14 residues. V lost 6 bases to trimming and J lost 4 bases, with 10 bases between them. DNA for the CDR3: TGTGCCAGCAGGGTCACGGCAGGGGCCAACGTCCTGACTTTC. It specifies CASRVTAGANVLTF.

The rearrangement links TRBV19 to TRBJ2-2, with 7 bases aligning to TRBD1. CDR3 length: 14 residues. V was pared by 7 bases and J by 6 bases, with 8 bases of the junction left unmatched. Germline V gives CDR1 LNHDA, CDR2 SQIVND (reference sequence). Here the CDR3 DNA reads TGTGCCAGTACCCACAGGCAGGGGGCCGGGGAGCTGTTTTTT. It yields the protein CASTHRQGAGELFF. The full variable domain, completed using reference TRBV19 and TRBJ2-2, is DGGITQSPKYLFRKEGQNVTLSCEQNLNHDAMYWYRQDPGQGLRLIYYSQIVNDFQKGDIAEGYSVSREKKESFPLTVTSAQKNPTAFYLCASTHRQGAGELFFGEGSRLTVL.

This clonotype was observed many times. The chain joins TRBV12-5 to TRBJ2-1, with 8 bases fitting TRBD2. The CDR3 length is 22 residues. Germline V gene sequence: CDR1 LGHNT, CDR2 FRNRAP. V shed 6 bases and J 6 bases; nucleotides not matched to a gene: 31. The chain's CDR3 is CASGSNLLPLGSREGNGNEQFF. CDR3 in DNA: TGTGCTAGTGGCTCCAACCTTCTTCCCCTCGGCTCCCGGGAGGGGAATGGCAATGAGCAGTTCTTC.

This clonotype was counted ten times or more. The V and J genes are TRBV2 and TRBJ1-2; tentative D call: TRBD1 (6 bases). Germline loops: CDR1 SNHLY, CDR2 FYNNEI. The CDR3 spans 12 residues. The ends were cut back, 4 bases at V and 7 bases at J, with 10 bases in the middle. CDR3 sequence: CASSGTAGGYTF. The DNA of the CDR3 is TGTGCCAGCAGTGGGACAGCCGGTGGCTACACCTTC.

This clonotype was seen repeatedly, ten times or more. The rearrangement joins TRBV2 to TRBJ2-1; TRBD1 aligns across 9 bases. The CDR3 length is 13 residues. Germline V CDR1 and CDR2: SNHLY, FYNNEI. With 5 bases clipped from V and 15 bases from J, the junction kept 11 bases outside the gene matches. CDR3 protein: CASSSGQGNSRFF. The CDR3 coding sequence is TGTGCCAGCAGTTCCGGACAGGGGAACTCCCGGTTCTTC.

The chain employs TRBV20-1 and TRBJ1-2; 7 nucleotides align to TRBD1. The CDR3 covers 16 residues. From germline, CDR1 is DFQATT and CDR2 SNEGSKA (reference sequence). V lost 4 bases to trimming and J lost 0 bases; unmatched junction nucleotides: 11. CDR3 in DNA: TGCAGTGCTAAATCACCGGACAGGAGTTCTAACTATGGCTACACCTTC. Its translation is CSAKSPDRSSNYGYTF.

This clonotype was seen repeatedly, ten times or more. The rearrangement uses TRBV27 and TRBJ2-7, with 8 nucleotides matching TRBD2. Germline lookup yields CDR1 MNHEY and CDR2 SMNVEV (reference sequence). Unmatched junction bases numbered 11, after V lost 5 bases and J lost 2 bases. The CDR3 length is 16 residues. For the CDR3, the DNA is TGTGCCAGCAGTGAAGGGTTAAGCGGGAGCCCCTACGAGCAGTACTTC. This codes for CASSEGLSGSPYEQYF.

This clonotype was detected many times. V gene TRBV28 combines with J gene TRBJ1-6, with no clear D. Germline CDR1 and CDR2: MDHEN and SYDVKM. This CDR3 has 14 amino acids. The V end was cut by 5 bases, the J end by 7 bases, with 12 bases between. CDR3 DNA: TGTGCCAGCAGTGGGGTCGACGGGAATTCACCCCTCCACTTT. This sequence encodes CASSGVDGNSPLHF. The full variable domain, its missing parts supplied by reference TRBV28 and TRBJ1-6, is DVKVTQSSRYLVKRTGEKVFLECVQDMDHENMFWYRQDPGLGLRLIYFSYDVKMKEKGDIPEGYSVSREKKERFSLILESASTNQTSMYLCASSGVDGNSPLHFGNGTRLTVT.

The rearrangement uses TRBV4-2 and TRBJ2-1; the D gene is possibly TRBD2 (5 bases). The V end lost 5 bases, the J end lost 9 bases, and 14 bases lay between the germline ends. Germline loops: CDR1 LGHNA, CDR2 YNFKEQ. This CDR3 spans 13 amino acids. The chain's CDR3 is CASSSPEGIEQFF. CDR3 nucleotide sequence: TGTGCCAGCAGCTCCCCCGAGGGTATTGAGCAGTTCTTC.

There are many counts of this clonotype. The chain combines TRBV2 with TRBJ1-2, with D hard to call. V was pared by 6 bases and J by 5 bases, with 13 bases between. Germline CDR1 SNHLY, CDR2 FYNNEI. There are 13 residues in the CDR3. The CDR3 loop reads CASRDSGSYGYTF. The CDR3 DNA is TGTGCCAGCAGAGACTCGGGAAGTTATGGCTACACCTTC.

This clonotype was seen a few times. The chain links TRBV19 to TRBJ1-2; D may be TRBD1 (6 bases). V was pared by 5 bases and J by 3 bases, with 10 bases between. Germline CDR1 is LNHDA and CDR2 is SQIVND (reference sequence). The CDR3 runs 13 residues. The CDR3 DNA follows: TGTGCCAGTAGTTTCACAGGGTACTATGGCTACACCTTC. This encodes CASSFTGYYGYTF.

This clonotype was recorded many times. The chain employs TRBV6-2 or TRBV6-3 and TRBJ2-2; no clear D. The CDR3 sequence is 16 residues long. The V gene's germline CDR1 is MNHEY and CDR2 SVGEGT. The V end lost 7 bases, the J end lost 2 bases, and 17 bases lay between the germline ends. The chain's CDR3 is CASTTRWRANTGELFF. CDR3 in DNA: TGTGCCAGCACCACGAGGTGGAGAGCTAACACCGGGGAGCTGTTTTTT.

This clonotype was seen ten or more times. This chain connects TRBV10-2 to TRBJ1-1; no firm D call. CDR3 length: 12 residues. V shed 0 bases and J shed 5 bases, with 4 bases lying between them. CDR1 is WSHSY and CDR2 is SAAADI in the germline V gene. The CDR3 DNA follows: TGCGCCAGCAGTGAGTCGCTTACTGAAGCTTTCTTT. It specifies CASSESLTEAFF.

This clonotype was seen many times. The rearrangement uses TRBV24-1 and TRBJ2-1; 8 bases map to TRBD1. CDR3 length: 15 amino acids. The V gene's germline CDR1 is KGHDR and CDR2 SFDVKD. Trimming removed 4 bases from V and 1 base from J; junction bases left unmatched: 2. The CDR3: CATSDRTGSYNEQFF. The CDR3 bases are TGTGCCACCAGTGACCGGACAGGGTCCTACAATGAGCAGTTCTTC.

This clonotype was observed at least ten times. The V gene is TRBV29-1, the J gene TRBJ2-1; TRBD1 is a possible D gene (5 bases). The V end lost 2 bases, the J end lost 9 bases, and 11 bases lay between the germline ends. This CDR3 has 12 residues. CDR1 and CDR2 (germline): SQVTM, ANQGSEA. CDR3 in DNA: TGCAGCGTTGAAATCAGGGTTGCTGAGCAGTTCTTC. Translated, it gives CSVEIRVAEQFF.

This clonotype was seen repeatedly, ten times or more. The V call is TRBV6-2 or TRBV6-3, the J call TRBJ2-3, with D possibly being TRBD2 (5 bases). With 4 bases removed from V and 5 bases from J, the gap between germline ends came to 13 bases. Germline lookup yields CDR1 MNHEY and CDR2 SVGEGT. The CDR3 consists of 14 residues. Here the CDR3 DNA reads TGTGCCAGCAGTTGGGTCGGGAACAAAGATACGCAGTATTTT. It encodes CASSWVGNKDTQYF.

This clonotype was counted at least ten times. V and J are TRBV29-1 and TRBJ2-7; 9 nucleotides line up with TRBD1. CDR1 and CDR2 from the germline V gene are SQVTM and ANQGSEA. The CDR3 length is 15 residues. The V segment lost 3 bases and the J segment 2 bases; nucleotides outside the gene matches: 8. The CDR3 nucleotides read TGCAGCGTTGATTCCGGGGGACAGGGAGCCTACGAGCAGTACTTC. The encoded protein is CSVDSGGQGAYEQYF.

This chain links TRBV5-4 with TRBJ2-7; TRBD2 matches 7 bases. J gave up 6 bases and V 7 bases, and 7 bases lay outside the gene matches. This CDR3 comprises 12 residues. CDR1 SGHNT and CDR2 YYREEE come from the germline V gene (reference sequence). The CDR3 sequence: CASGRAGLEQYF. CDR3 DNA sequence: TGTGCCAGCGGGAGGGCGGGACTCGAGCAGTACTTC.

With regard to this clonotype: A clone one base away is much larger, so this may be a read error. The chain is built from TRBV6-1 and TRBJ1-5, with D unclear. Germline CDR1 and CDR2: MNHNS and SASEGT. The CDR3 sequence is 14 residues long. CDR3 sequence (DNA): TGTACCAGCAGTAAGGGTACAGTAGATCAGCCCCAGCATTTT. As protein: CTSSKGTVDQPQHF.

This clonotype showed up many times. V and J are TRBV20-1 and TRBJ1-5; TRBD1 matches 7 bases. This CDR3 is 15 amino acids long. Trimming removed 1 base from V and 0 bases from J; junction bases left unmatched: 3. Germline V gene lookup returns CDR1 DFQATT and CDR2 SNEGSKA (reference sequence). The CDR3 coding sequence is TGCAGTGCTAGAGCCACAGGGGCTAGCAATCAGCCCCAGCATTTT. Translated, it gives CSARATGASNQPQHF.

This clonotype was seen more than once but under ten times. This chain uses TRBV7-6 with TRBJ1-4; D gene unclear. This CDR3 has 15 amino acids. Germline lookup yields CDR1 SGHVS and CDR2 FNYEAQ. Trimming left V 5 bases short and J 4 bases short, with 14 bases between. This CDR3 reads CASSRRRQVNEKLFF. The DNA for the CDR3 is TGTGCCAGCAGCCGCAGACGCCAGGTTAATGAAAAACTGTTTTTT.

Regarding this clonotype: This may arise from a read error, as a much more abundant clone is one base away. The chain carries TRBV6-1 and TRBJ2-1, with D tentatively TRBD2 (5 bases). The CDR3 loop spans 12 amino acids. Trimming took 3 bases from V and 11 from J, leaving 11 bases between them. The germline gives CDR1 MNHNS, CDR2 SASEGT. The CDR3 sequence is CASSDGNNKQFF. DNA of the CDR3: TGTGCCAGCAGTGACGGGAATAATAAGCAGTTCTTC.

This clonotype has a count of ten or more. The chain couples TRBV10-3 to TRBJ2-2; 9 bases line up with TRBD2. The germline V gene encodes CDR1 ENHRY and CDR2 SYGVKD. V was pared by 0 bases and J by 1 base, with 6 bases of the junction left unmatched. The CDR3 length is 18 residues. The CDR3 region is CAISESMPSGVNTGELFF. The CDR3 nucleotides read TGTGCCATCAGTGAGTCGATGCCTAGCGGGGTGAACACCGGGGAGCTGTTTTTT.

This clonotype has just a few counts. The chain links TRBV20-1 to TRBJ1-5; D not certain. The ends were cut back, 3 bases at V and 6 bases at J, with 15 bases in the middle. CDR1 is DFQATT, CDR2 SNEGSKA, per germline (reference sequence). The CDR3 consists of 14 residues. CDR3 protein: CSASSWGRGQPQHF. For the CDR3, the DNA is TGCAGTGCTAGTTCGTGGGGTCGGGGTCAGCCCCAGCATTTT.

The table lists this clonotype with many counts. The chain is built from TRBV9 and TRBJ2-7; D unresolved. Trimming stripped 4 bases from V and 2 bases from J, with 13 bases between. This CDR3 contains 14 residues. In germline, CDR1 is SGDLS, CDR2 YYNGEE. CDR3 bases: TGTGCCAGCAGCCCGAGGCAAGACGCCTACGAGCAGTACTTC. Translating gives CASSPRQDAYEQYF.

This clonotype appeared many times. The chain has TRBV6-2 or TRBV6-3 and TRBJ2-1; no clear D gene. The CDR3 is 15 amino acids. V was clipped by 6 bases and J by 3 bases, with 15 bases between them. Germline V gene lookup returns CDR1 MNHEY and CDR2 SVGEGT. CDR3 region: CASSASWANYNEQFF. CDR3 sequence (DNA): TGTGCCAGCAGCGCCTCCTGGGCCAACTACAATGAGCAGTTCTTC.

The sample holds a few counts of this clonotype. The chain employs TRBV10-2 and TRBJ2-3; the match to TRBD2 covers 8 bases. J gave up 5 bases and V 5 bases, and 21 bases lay outside the gene matches. Germline assignment: CDR1 WSHSY and CDR2 SAAADI. CDR3 length: 19 residues. CDR3 sequence (DNA): TGCGCCAGCAGTCGCGGAGGGGCCCCTGTCGGGAGGGACAAAGATACGCAGTATTTT. Translating gives CASSRGGAPVGRDKDTQYF.

This clonotype was seen ten or more times. The chain joins TRBV12-3 or TRBV12-4 to TRBJ2-3; D is undetermined. CDR3 length: 15 residues. V was clipped by 8 bases and J by 2 bases, with 17 bases between them. The CDR3 loop is CASALRGEPTDTQYF. Here the CDR3 DNA reads TGTGCCAGCGCTTTGCGCGGAGAGCCCACAGATACGCAGTATTTT.

The CDR3 DNA is TGTGCCAGCAGCCGGCGAGACAATGAGCAGTTCTTC. The encoded protein is CASSRRDNEQFF. The chain is built from TRBV5-6 and TRBJ2-1, with D unclear. Germline V gene sequence: CDR1 SGHDT, CDR2 YYEEEE. The CDR3 sequence is 12 residues long. The germline V and J ends were trimmed by 4 bases and 5 bases, with 7 bases remaining between them.